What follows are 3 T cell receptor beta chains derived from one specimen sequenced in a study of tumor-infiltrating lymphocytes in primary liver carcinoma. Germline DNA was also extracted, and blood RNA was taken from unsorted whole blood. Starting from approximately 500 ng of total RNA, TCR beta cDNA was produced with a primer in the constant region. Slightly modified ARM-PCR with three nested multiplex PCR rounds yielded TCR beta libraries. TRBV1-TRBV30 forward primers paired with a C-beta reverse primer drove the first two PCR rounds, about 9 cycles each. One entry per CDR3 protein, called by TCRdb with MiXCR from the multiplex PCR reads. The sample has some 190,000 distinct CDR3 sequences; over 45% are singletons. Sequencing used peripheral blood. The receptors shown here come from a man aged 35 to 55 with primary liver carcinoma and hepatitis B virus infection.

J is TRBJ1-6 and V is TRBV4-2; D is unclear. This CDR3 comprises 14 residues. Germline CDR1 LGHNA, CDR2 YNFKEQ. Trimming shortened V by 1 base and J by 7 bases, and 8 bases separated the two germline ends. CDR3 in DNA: TGTGCCAGCAGCCAAGGCAGAGAAAATTCACCCCTCCACTTT. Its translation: CASSQGRENSPLHF.

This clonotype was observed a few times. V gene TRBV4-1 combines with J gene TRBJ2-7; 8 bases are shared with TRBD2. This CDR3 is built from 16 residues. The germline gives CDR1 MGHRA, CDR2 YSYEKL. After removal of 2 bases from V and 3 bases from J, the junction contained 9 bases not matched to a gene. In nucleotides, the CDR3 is TGCGCCAGCAGCCAACAAAGCAGCGGGAGCGGCTACGAGCAGTACTTC. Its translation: CASSQQSSGSGYEQYF.

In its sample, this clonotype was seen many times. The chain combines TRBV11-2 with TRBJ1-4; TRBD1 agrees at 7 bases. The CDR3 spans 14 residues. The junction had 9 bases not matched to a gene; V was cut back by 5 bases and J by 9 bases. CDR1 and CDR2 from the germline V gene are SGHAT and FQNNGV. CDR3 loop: CASSPQGIMKKLFF. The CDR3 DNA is TGTGCCAGCAGCCCACAGGGGATAATGAAAAAACTGTTTTTT.